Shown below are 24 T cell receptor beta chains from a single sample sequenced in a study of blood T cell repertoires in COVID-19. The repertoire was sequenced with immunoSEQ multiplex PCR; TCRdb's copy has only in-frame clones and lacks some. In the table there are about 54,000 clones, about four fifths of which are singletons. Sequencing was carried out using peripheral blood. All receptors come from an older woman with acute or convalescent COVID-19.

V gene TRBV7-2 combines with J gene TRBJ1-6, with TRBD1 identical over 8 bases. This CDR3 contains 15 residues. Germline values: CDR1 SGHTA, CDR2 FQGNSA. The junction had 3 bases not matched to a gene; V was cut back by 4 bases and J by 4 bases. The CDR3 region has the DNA TGTGCCAGCAGCTCGGACAGGGCGTATAATTCACCCCTCCACTTT. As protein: CASSSDRAYNSPLHF.

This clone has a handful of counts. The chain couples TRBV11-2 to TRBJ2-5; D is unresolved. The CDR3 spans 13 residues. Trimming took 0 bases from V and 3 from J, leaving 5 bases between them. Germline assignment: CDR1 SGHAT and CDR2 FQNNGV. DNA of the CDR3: TGTGCCAGCAGCTTAGATCCTAAAGAGACCCAGTACTTC. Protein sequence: CASSLDPKETQYF. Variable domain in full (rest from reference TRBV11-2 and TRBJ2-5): EAGVAQSPRYKIIEKRQSVAFWCNPISGHATLYWYQQILGQGPKLLIQFQNNGVVDDSQLPKDRFSAERLKGVDSTLKIQPAKLEDSAVYLCASSLDPKETQYFGPGTRLLVL.

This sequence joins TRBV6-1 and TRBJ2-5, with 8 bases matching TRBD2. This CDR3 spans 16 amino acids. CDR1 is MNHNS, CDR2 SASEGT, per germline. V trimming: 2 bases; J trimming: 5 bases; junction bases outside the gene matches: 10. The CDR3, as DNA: TGTGCCAGCAGTGAAATGTCGGGGGGGGAGCGGGAGACCCAGTACTTC. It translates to CASSEMSGGERETQYF.

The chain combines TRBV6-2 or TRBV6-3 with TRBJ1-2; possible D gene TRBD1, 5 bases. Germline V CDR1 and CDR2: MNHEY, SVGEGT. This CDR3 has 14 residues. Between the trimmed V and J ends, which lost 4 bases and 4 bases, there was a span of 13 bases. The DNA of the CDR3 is TGTGCCAGCAGTTCGGCAGGGAAAATCTATGGCTACACCTTC. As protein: CASSSAGKIYGYTF.

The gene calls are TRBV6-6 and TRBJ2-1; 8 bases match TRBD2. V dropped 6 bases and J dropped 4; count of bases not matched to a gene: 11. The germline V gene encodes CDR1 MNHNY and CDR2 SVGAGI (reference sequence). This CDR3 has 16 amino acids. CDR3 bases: TGTGCCAGCAGCTCGTATAGCGGGGAAATATACAATGAGCAGTTCTTC. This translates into CASSSYSGEIYNEQFF.

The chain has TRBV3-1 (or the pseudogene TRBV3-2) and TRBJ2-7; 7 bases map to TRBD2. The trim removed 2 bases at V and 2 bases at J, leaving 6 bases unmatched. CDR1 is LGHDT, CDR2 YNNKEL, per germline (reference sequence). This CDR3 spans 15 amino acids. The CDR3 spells CASSQSLAETYEQYF. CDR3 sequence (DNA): TGTGCCAGCAGCCAATCGCTAGCGGAAACCTACGAGCAGTACTTC.

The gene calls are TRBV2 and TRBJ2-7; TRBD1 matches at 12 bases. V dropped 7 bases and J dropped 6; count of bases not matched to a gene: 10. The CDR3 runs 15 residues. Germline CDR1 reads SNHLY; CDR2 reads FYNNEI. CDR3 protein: CASTEGGTGGAEQYF. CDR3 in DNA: TGTGCCAGCACCGAAGGGGGGACAGGGGGCGCCGAGCAGTACTTC.

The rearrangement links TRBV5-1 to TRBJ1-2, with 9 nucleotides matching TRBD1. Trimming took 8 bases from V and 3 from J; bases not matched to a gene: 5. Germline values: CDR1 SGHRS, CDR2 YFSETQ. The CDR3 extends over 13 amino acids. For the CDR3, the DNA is TGCGCCAGTCAGACAGGGGGAGACTATGGCTACACCTTC. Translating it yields CASQTGGDYGYTF. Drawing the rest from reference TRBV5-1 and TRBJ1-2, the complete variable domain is KAGVTQTPRYLIKTRGQQVTLSCSPISGHRSVSWYQQTPGQGLQFLFEYFSETQRNKGNFPGRFSGRQFSNSRSEMNVSTLELGDSALYLCASQTGGDYGYTFGSGTRLTVV.

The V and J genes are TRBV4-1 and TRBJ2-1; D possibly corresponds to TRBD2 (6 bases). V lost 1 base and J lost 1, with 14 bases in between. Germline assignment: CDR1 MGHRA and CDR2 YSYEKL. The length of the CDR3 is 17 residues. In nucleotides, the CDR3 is TGCGCCAGCAGCCAAGGGAGAACTAGCCCATCCTACAATGAGCAGTTCTTC. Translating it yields CASSQGRTSPSYNEQFF.

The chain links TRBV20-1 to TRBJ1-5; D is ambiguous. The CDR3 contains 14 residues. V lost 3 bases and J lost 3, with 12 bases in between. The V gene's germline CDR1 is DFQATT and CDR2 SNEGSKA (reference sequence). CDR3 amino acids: CSASAGSNNQPQHF. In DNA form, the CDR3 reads TGCAGTGCTAGTGCGGGGAGTAACAATCAGCCCCAGCATTTT.

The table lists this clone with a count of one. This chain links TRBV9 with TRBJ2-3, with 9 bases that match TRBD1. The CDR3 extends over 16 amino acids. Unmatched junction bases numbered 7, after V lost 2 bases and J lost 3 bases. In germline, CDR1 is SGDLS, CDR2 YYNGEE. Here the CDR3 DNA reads TGTGCCAGCAGCGTCTCCGGGACAGGGAATACAGATACGCAGTATTTT. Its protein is CASSVSGTGNTDTQYF.

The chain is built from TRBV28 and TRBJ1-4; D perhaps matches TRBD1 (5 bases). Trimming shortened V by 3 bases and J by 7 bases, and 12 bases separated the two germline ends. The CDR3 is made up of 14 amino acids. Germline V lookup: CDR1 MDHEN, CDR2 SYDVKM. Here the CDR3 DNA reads TGTGCCAGCAGTTTCGGAAGGGGCGGTGAAAAACTGTTTTTT. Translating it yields CASSFGRGGEKLFF.

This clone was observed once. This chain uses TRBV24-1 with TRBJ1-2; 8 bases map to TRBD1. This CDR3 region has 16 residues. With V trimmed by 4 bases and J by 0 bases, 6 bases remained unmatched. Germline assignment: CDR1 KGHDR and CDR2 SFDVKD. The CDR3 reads CATSDPGTGANYGYTF. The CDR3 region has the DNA TGTGCCACCAGTGACCCGGGGACAGGAGCTAACTATGGCTACACCTTC.

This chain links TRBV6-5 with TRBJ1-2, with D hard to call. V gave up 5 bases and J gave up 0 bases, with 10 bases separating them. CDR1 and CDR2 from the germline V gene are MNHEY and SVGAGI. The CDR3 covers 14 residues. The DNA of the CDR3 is TGTGCCAGCAGTCCCACGGTCACTAACTATGGCTACACCTTC. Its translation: CASSPTVTNYGYTF.

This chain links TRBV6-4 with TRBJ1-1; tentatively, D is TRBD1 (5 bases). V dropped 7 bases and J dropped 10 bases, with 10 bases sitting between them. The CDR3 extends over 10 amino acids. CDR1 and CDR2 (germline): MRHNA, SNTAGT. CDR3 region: CASTVGGAFF. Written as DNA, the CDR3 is TGTGCCAGCACGGTGGGGGGAGCTTTCTTT.

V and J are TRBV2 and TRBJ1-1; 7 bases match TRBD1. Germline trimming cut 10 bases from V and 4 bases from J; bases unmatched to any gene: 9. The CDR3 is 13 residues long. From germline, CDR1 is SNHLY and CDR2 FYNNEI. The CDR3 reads CAIKYPGGTEAFF. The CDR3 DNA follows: TGTGCCATCAAATACCCAGGGGGCACTGAAGCTTTCTTT. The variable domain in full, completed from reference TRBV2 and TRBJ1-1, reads EPEVTQTPSHQVTQMGQEVILRCVPISNHLYFYWYRQILGQKVEFLVSFYNNEISEKSEIFDDQFSVERPDGSNFTLKIRSTKLEDSAMYFCAIKYPGGTEAFFGQGTRLTVV.

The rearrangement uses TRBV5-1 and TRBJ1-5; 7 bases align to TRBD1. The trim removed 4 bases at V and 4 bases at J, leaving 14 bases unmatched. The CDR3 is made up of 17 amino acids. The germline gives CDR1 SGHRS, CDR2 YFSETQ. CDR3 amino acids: CASSLIPGQTNNQPQHF. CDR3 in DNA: TGCGCCAGCAGCCTTATACCGGGACAGACAAATAATCAGCCCCAGCATTTT.

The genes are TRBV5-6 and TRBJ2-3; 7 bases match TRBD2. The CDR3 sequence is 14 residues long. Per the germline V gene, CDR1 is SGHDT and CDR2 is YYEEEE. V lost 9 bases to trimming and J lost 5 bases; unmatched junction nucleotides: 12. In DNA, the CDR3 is TGTGCCACCTCCCCCGGACTAGAGATAGATACGCAGTATTTT. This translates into CATSPGLEIDTQYF.

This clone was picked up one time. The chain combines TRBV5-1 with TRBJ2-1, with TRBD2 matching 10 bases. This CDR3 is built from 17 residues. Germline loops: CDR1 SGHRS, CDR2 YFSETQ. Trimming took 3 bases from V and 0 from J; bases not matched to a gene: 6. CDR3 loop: CASSSTASGGSYNEQFF. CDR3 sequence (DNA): TGCGCCAGCAGCTCAACAGCTAGCGGGGGCTCCTACAATGAGCAGTTCTTC.

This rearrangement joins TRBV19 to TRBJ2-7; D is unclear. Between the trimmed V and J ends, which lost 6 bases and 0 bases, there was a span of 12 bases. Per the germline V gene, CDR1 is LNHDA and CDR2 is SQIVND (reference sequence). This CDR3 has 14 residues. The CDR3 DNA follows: TGTGCCAGTAGGAGGCAGACGAGCTCCTACGAGCAGTACTTC. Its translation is CASRRQTSSYEQYF.

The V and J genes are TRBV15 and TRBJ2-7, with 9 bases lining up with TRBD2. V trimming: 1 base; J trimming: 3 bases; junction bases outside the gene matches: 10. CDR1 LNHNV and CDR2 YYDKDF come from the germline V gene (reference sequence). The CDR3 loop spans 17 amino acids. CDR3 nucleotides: TGTGCCACCAGCAGAGGGACCATGGGACTAGCAGTCTACGAGCAGTACTTC. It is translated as CATSRGTMGLAVYEQYF.

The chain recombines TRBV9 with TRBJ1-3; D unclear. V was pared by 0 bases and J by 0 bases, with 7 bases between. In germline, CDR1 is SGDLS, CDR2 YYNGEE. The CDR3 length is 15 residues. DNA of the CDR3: TGTGCCAGCAGCGTAGGGCGGCTCTCTGGAAACACCATATATTTT. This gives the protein CASSVGRLSGNTIYF.

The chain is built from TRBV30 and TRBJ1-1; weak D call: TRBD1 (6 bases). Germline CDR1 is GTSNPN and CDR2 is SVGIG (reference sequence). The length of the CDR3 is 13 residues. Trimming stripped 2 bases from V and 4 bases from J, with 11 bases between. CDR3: CAWSRRGGTEAFF. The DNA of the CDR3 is TGTGCCTGGAGTCGGAGGGGGGGCACTGAAGCTTTCTTT.

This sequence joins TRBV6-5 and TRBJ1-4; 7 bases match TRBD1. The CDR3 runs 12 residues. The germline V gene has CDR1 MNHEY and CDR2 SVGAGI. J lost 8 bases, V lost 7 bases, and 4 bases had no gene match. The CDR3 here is CASTKGQEKLFF. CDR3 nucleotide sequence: TGTGCCAGCACCAAGGGACAGGAAAAACTGTTTTTT.